This TCR beta chain is drawn from a study of blood T cell repertoires in COVID-19. At the level of the study: From T cells, B-cell-depleted T cells, or PBMCs came the material, which was cDNA or gDNA.

TCRdb keeps only in-frame clones here, not all; method: immunoSEQ multiplex PCR. This table has around 100,000 clones, around nine tenths appearing once. Germline V gene lookup returns CDR1 SGHRS and CDR2 YFSETQ. The V and J ends lost 0 bases and 5 bases respectively, with 12 bases between them. This CDR3 region has 15 residues. The specimen was peripheral blood. This receptor was obtained from a man in his forties or fifties in a cohort sampled during active COVID-19. The chain couples TRBV5-1 to TRBJ2-4, with D perhaps TRBD1 (6 bases). CDR3 in amino acids: CASSLGGQNQNIQYF. As DNA, the CDR3 is TGCGCCAGCAGCTTGGGTGGACAGAACCAAAACATTCAGTACTTC.